What follows are 28 T cell receptor beta chains derived from one specimen sequenced in a study of CD8 T cells in ankylosing spondylitis. TCRdb independently ran MiXCR on the 5' RACE reads; one entry per CDR3 protein. The top ten clones hold approximately 12% of a sample with about 130,000 distinct CDR3 sequences, 6.5% to 9% of them seen once. The sample was blood, either unsorted or a sorted T cell fraction (not recorded which). The receptors stem from a male donor with ankylosing spondylitis or in good health (not recorded which).

This clonotype was counted at least ten times. CDR3 region: CSAELDPTDTQYF. The CDR3 nucleotides read TGCAGTGCCGAGTTGGATCCCACAGATACGCAGTATTTT. V usage is TRBV20-1 and J usage is TRBJ2-3, with D uncertain. CDR1 DFQATT and CDR2 SNEGSKA come from the germline V gene (reference sequence). Deletions cut 6 bases from V and 2 bases from J, with 12 bases between. The CDR3 spans 13 residues.

This clonotype was observed many times. The genes are TRBV7-2 and TRBJ2-7; no firm D call. This CDR3 spans 14 amino acids. Germline CDR1 is SGHTA and CDR2 is FQGNSA. Trimming removed 1 base at V and 2 bases at J, with 9 bases between. CDR3 sequence (DNA): TGTGCCAGCAGCTTAGGGCACCAGACCTACGAGCAGTACTTC. Its protein is CASSLGHQTYEQYF.

The table lists this clonotype with many counts. The genes are TRBV28 and TRBJ2-1; TRBD2 agrees at 14 bases. V shed 2 bases, J shed 5 bases, and the junction held 11 bases outside the gene matches. The germline CDR1 and CDR2 sequences are MDHEN and SYDVKM. The CDR3 is 19 amino acids. CDR3 nucleotide sequence: TGTGCCAGCAGTTTAGGTCAAGGGACTAGCGGGAGCTGGAACAATGAGCAGTTCTTC. It translates to CASSLGQGTSGSWNNEQFF.

This clonotype was counted ten times or more. This rearrangement joins TRBV29-1 to TRBJ2-7, with 7 positions matching TRBD1. The CDR3 is made up of 12 amino acids. V shed 3 bases and J 2 bases; nucleotides not matched to a gene: 1. Germline loops: CDR1 SQVTM, CDR2 ANQGSEA. CDR3 region: CSVEGQTYEQYF. In DNA form, the CDR3 reads TGCAGCGTTGAGGGACAGACCTACGAGCAGTACTTC.

This clonotype was seen ten or more times. The chain combines TRBV20-1 with TRBJ2-7; D gene ambiguous. V was shortened by 3 bases and J by 2 bases, with 14 bases between the two germline ends. This CDR3 contains 14 residues. CDR1 DFQATT and CDR2 SNEGSKA come from the germline V gene (reference sequence). In nucleotides, the CDR3 is TGCAGTGCTAGCAGGACCCCACTCCCCTACGAGCAGTACTTC. Its translation is CSASRTPLPYEQYF.

This clonotype occurred many times. CDR3 loop: CASSLEDRAIAKNIQYF. Written as DNA, the CDR3 is TGCGCCAGCAGCTTGGAAGACAGAGCCATAGCCAAAAACATTCAGTACTTC. The V gene is TRBV5-1, the J gene TRBJ2-4; a possible D gene is TRBD1 (5 bases). CDR3 length: 17 residues. Germline V gives CDR1 SGHRS, CDR2 YFSETQ. The V end lost 0 bases, the J end lost 0 bases, and 13 bases lay between the germline ends.

This clonotype was recorded at least ten times. The DNA of the CDR3 is TGCGCCAGCAGCTTGGCCTGGGGAGTGATGAACACTGAAGCTTTCTTT. It encodes CASSLAWGVMNTEAFF. V usage is TRBV5-1 and J usage is TRBJ1-1, with no clear D. The CDR3 length is 16 residues. Deletions cut 0 bases from V and 0 bases from J, with 12 bases between. The germline V gene has CDR1 SGHRS and CDR2 YFSETQ.

The J gene is TRBJ2-1, the V gene TRBV18; the match to TRBD2 covers 15 bases. The V and J ends lost 6 bases and 8 bases, in that order; junction bases with no gene match: 5. The CDR3 is 15 residues long. Germline V gene sequence: CDR1 KGHSH, CDR2 LQKENI. DNA of the CDR3: TGTGCCAGCTCGGGGACTAGCGGGAGGTCGGATGAGCAGTTCTTC. Translated: CASSGTSGRSDEQFF.

Only a few counts were recorded for this clonotype. The CDR3 here is CASNSGQGGHYEQYF. In nucleotides, the CDR3 is TGTGCCTCGAATTCCGGACAGGGGGGCCACTACGAGCAGTACTTC. This chain connects TRBV10-3 to TRBJ2-7, with 10 bases fitting TRBD1. Germline assignment: CDR1 ENHRY and CDR2 SYGVKD. This CDR3 spans 15 amino acids. Germline trimming cut 11 bases from V and 3 bases from J; bases unmatched to any gene: 13.

This clonotype was seen at least ten times. The chain carries TRBV5-4 and TRBJ1-4; perhaps TRBD1 as D (5 bases). Trimming removed 5 bases from V and 6 bases from J, with 11 bases in between. The CDR3 covers 13 residues. CDR1 SGHNT and CDR2 YYREEE come from the germline V gene (reference sequence). The CDR3 DNA is TGTGCCAGCAGGGGGGTTACGGATGAAAAACTGTTTTTT. It translates to CASRGVTDEKLFF.

This clonotype was recorded many times. This rearrangement joins TRBV5-1 to TRBJ2-3, with TRBD2 matching over 10 bases. CDR3 size: 16 residues. Trimming cost V 2 bases and J 6 bases; bases outside gene matches: 9. Germline-derived CDR1 and CDR2 are SGHRS and YFSETQ. CDR3: CASSFVGLAGVDTQYF. The CDR3, as DNA: TGCGCCAGCAGCTTTGTGGGGCTAGCGGGAGTGGATACGCAGTATTTT.

This clonotype came up many times. The CDR3 protein is CASSRSRQGSYEQYF. DNA for the CDR3: TGTGCCAGCAGCCGCTCCCGACAGGGATCCTACGAGCAGTACTTC. V and J are TRBV3-1 and TRBJ2-7, with TRBD1 matching 7 bases. The CDR3 consists of 15 residues. Trimming cost V 4 bases and J 1 base; bases outside gene matches: 7. CDR1 LGHDT and CDR2 YNNKEL come from the germline V gene (reference sequence).

This clonotype was recorded a few times. V and J are TRBV12-3 or TRBV12-4 and TRBJ2-7; TRBD1 agrees at 7 bases. The J segment lost 4 bases and the V segment lost 5 bases, leaving 5 bases of the junction unmatched. The CDR3 is 13 residues long. CDR3 amino acids: CASSQGESYEQYF. In nucleotides, the CDR3 is TGTGCCAGCAGTCAGGGGGAATCGTACGAGCAGTACTTC.

This clonotype came up many times. This chain links TRBV20-1 with TRBJ1-3; perhaps TRBD1 as D (5 bases). Trimming cost V 1 base and J 2 bases, with 9 bases left between them. Germline V gene data show CDR1 as DFQATT and CDR2 as SNEGSKA (reference sequence). CDR3 length equals 14 residues. The DNA for the CDR3 is TGCAGTGCTAGAGGTGGGACCACTGGAAACACCATATATTTT. Amino acid sequence: CSARGGTTGNTIYF.

This clonotype was detected many times. V usage is TRBV3-1 and J usage is TRBJ1-5; D perhaps matches TRBD1 (6 bases). Germline loops: CDR1 LGHDT, CDR2 YNNKEL (reference sequence). V was cut by 4 bases and J by 1 base, with 14 bases left in between. The CDR3 extends over 16 amino acids. CDR3 amino acids: CASSPTPGASNQPQHF. DNA of the CDR3: TGTGCCAGCAGCCCCACCCCGGGGGCAAGCAATCAGCCCCAGCATTTT.

This clonotype appeared many times. The genes are TRBV4-2 and TRBJ2-6; TRBD1 matches at 9 bases. The CDR3 is 19 amino acids. J gave up 0 bases and V 0 bases, and 6 bases lay outside the gene matches. Germline CDR1 and CDR2: LGHNA and YNFKEQ. CDR3 DNA: TGTGCCAGCAGCCAAGATAAAGGGACAGGGAGCTCTGGGGCCAACGTCCTGACTTTC. Protein sequence: CASSQDKGTGSSGANVLTF.

This clonotype was observed many times. The rearrangement uses TRBV5-1 and TRBJ1-6; 8 bases agree with TRBD1. J was trimmed by 6 bases and V by 0 bases; bases with no gene match: 2. This CDR3 is built from 15 residues. CDR1 is SGHRS, CDR2 YFSETQ, per germline. This CDR3 is CASSLAGQGNSPLHF. CDR3 DNA: TGCGCCAGCAGCTTGGCCGGACAGGGTAATTCACCCCTCCACTTT.

This clonotype has at least ten counts. The chain's CDR3 is CASSPRLTSGSYEQYF. CDR3 DNA: TGTGCCAGCAGCCCCCGGCTGACTAGCGGGAGCTACGAGCAGTACTTC. The chain carries TRBV7-9 and TRBJ2-7, with TRBD2 matching 12 bases. The CDR3 is 16 residues long. With 5 bases clipped from V and 3 bases from J, the junction kept 8 bases outside the gene matches. Per the germline V gene, CDR1 is SEHNR and CDR2 is FQNEAQ (reference sequence).

This clonotype was recorded many times. V is TRBV7-2 and J is TRBJ2-1; D is undetermined. V was pared by 0 bases and J by 10 bases, with 10 bases between. Germline loops: CDR1 SGHTA, CDR2 FQGNSA. The CDR3 runs to 13 residues. The CDR3 here is CASSLAGMGEQFF. The CDR3 nucleotides read TGTGCCAGCAGCTTAGCGGGGATGGGGGAGCAGTTCTTC.

This clonotype was seen repeatedly, ten times or more. The rearrangement joins TRBV7-9 to TRBJ1-3; 7 bases are a match to TRBD1. V lost 6 bases to trimming and J lost 0 bases; unmatched junction nucleotides: 2. The CDR3 totals 14 residues. CDR1 and CDR2 from the germline V gene are SEHNR and FQNEAQ (reference sequence). CDR3 region: CASSRDSSGNTIYF. The CDR3, as DNA: TGTGCCAGCAGTCGGGACAGCTCTGGAAACACCATATATTTT.

This clonotype appeared many times. The chain employs TRBV27 and TRBJ1-6; no reliable D call. The germline gives CDR1 MNHEY, CDR2 SMNVEV (reference sequence). V dropped 6 bases and J dropped 10 bases, with 19 bases sitting between them. The length of the CDR3 is 15 residues. CDR3 amino acids: CASSSTGNRNSPLHF. CDR3 DNA sequence: TGTGCCAGCAGCTCCACGGGGAATAGGAACTCACCCCTCCACTTT.

This clonotype came up many times. The V call is TRBV7-2, the J call TRBJ2-3; no clear D gene. Trimming left V 2 bases short and J 2 bases short, with 2 bases between. Germline-derived CDR1 and CDR2 are SGHTA and FQGNSA. The CDR3 has 12 residues. CDR3 DNA: TGTGCCAGCAGCTTATACACAGATACGCAGTATTTT. Its protein product is CASSLYTDTQYF. Drawing the rest from reference TRBV7-2 and TRBJ2-3, the complete variable domain is GAGVSQSPSNKVTEKGKDVELRCDPISGHTALYWYRQSLGQGLEFLIYFQGNSAPDKSGLPSDRFSAERTGGSVSTLTIQRTQQEDSAVYLCASSLYTDTQYFGPGTRLTVL.

This clonotype was seen repeatedly, ten times or more. The chain combines TRBV7-9 with TRBJ2-6; D not certain. The V and J ends lost 2 bases and 4 bases respectively, with 3 bases between them. Germline CDR1 reads SEHNR; CDR2 reads FQNEAQ (reference sequence). The CDR3 runs 13 residues. CDR3 nucleotide sequence: TGTGCCAGCAGCTTAAAGGGGGCCAACGTCCTGACTTTC. Protein sequence: CASSLKGANVLTF.

This clonotype has at least ten counts. J is TRBJ1-2 and V is TRBV5-1; D gene uncertain. Germline V gives CDR1 SGHRS, CDR2 YFSETQ. V was pared by 3 bases and J by 4 bases, with 13 bases between. The CDR3 contains 14 residues. CDR3 residues: CASSYREKGYGYTF. DNA of the CDR3: TGCGCCAGCAGCTACCGGGAGAAGGGCTATGGCTACACCTTC.

The CDR3 reads CASSRASGTSDYEQYF. DNA of the CDR3: TGCGCCAGCAGTCGAGCCTCCGGGACTAGTGATTACGAGCAGTACTTC. The genes are TRBV23-1 and TRBJ2-7, with 8 bases lining up with TRBD2. TRBV23-1 is flagged as an ORF with uncertain function. Losses at the gene ends were 4 bases for V and 4 bases for J; bases not matched to a gene: 12. The CDR3 is made up of 16 amino acids.

This clonotype turned up a few times. The rearrangement links TRBV7-9 to TRBJ1-4; 9 nucleotides match TRBD1. The CDR3 length is 15 residues. Germline-derived CDR1 and CDR2 are SEHNR and FQNEAQ (reference sequence). The V and J ends lost 5 bases and 3 bases, in that order; junction bases with no gene match: 4. The CDR3 DNA reads TGTGCCAGCAGCGAACAGGGGGCCTCTAATGAAAAACTGTTTTTT. Its translation: CASSEQGASNEKLFF.

The table lists this clonotype with many counts. The chain has TRBV27 and TRBJ2-7; D is ambiguous. V lost 6 bases, J lost 5 bases, and 23 bases lay in between. CDR3 size: 16 residues. Germline V gene lookup returns CDR1 MNHEY and CDR2 SMNVEV (reference sequence). This CDR3 reads CASRVDYFGVSDEQYF. For the CDR3, the DNA is TGTGCCAGCAGAGTAGATTATTTTGGGGTTTCTGACGAGCAGTACTTC.

This clonotype was detected ten times or more. The rearrangement links TRBV20-1 to TRBJ2-2; 8 bases map to TRBD2. Germline V gives CDR1 DFQATT, CDR2 SNEGSKA (reference sequence). Trimming removed 5 bases from V and 5 bases from J; junction bases left unmatched: 13. The CDR3 is 16 residues long. The CDR3, as DNA: TGCAGTGCTCGGATAGCGGGGTTTTGGGGGACCGGGGAGCTGTTTTTT. The encoded protein is CSARIAGFWGTGELFF.